This T cell receptor beta chain originates from a study of blood T cell repertoires in COVID-19. Sequencing used immunoSEQ multiplex PCR; TCRdb keeps in-frame clones, though not all of them. There are 280,000 or so clones in the sample; around nine tenths occur only once, and over 6% lies in the top ten. Sequencing input: PBMCs or T cells enriched from blood (not recorded which). This clonotype originated in a woman aged 40-49 years who had recovered from COVID-19.

The CDR3 loop is CASSFTRADTQYF. The CDR3 DNA reads TGTGCCAGCAGTTTTACCAGGGCAGATACGCAGTATTTT. This chain joins TRBV28 and TRBJ2-3; D possibly corresponds to TRBD1 (5 bases). Trimming cost V 3 bases and J 4 bases, with 8 bases left between them. CDR3 length: 13 residues. CDR1 is MDHEN, CDR2 SYDVKM, per germline.